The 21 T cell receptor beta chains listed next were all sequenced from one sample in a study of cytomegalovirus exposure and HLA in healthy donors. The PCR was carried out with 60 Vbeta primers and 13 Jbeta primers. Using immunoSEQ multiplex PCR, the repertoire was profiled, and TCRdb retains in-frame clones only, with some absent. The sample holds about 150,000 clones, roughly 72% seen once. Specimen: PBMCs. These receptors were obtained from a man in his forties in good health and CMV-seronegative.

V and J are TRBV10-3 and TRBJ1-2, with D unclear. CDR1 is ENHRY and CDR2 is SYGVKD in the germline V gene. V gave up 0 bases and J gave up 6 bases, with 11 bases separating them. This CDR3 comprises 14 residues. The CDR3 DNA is TGTGCCATCAGTGAGTCGGTAGAGGGTGATGGCTACACCTTC. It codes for CAISESVEGDGYTF.

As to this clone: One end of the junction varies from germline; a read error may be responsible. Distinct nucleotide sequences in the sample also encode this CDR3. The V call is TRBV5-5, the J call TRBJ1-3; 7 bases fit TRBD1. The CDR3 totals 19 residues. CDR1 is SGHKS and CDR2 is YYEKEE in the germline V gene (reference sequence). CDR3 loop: CASSWTGTARLISGNTIYF. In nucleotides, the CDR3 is TGTGCCAGCAGCTGGACCGGGACAGCCCGTCTCATCTCTGGAAACACTATATATTTT.

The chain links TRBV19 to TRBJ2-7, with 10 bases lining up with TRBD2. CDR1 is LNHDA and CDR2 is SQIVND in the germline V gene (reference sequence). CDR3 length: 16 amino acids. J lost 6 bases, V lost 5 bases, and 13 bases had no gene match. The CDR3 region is CASSHKNSGGASEQYF. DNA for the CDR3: TGTGCCAGTAGTCATAAAAACAGCGGGGGGGCCAGCGAGCAGTACTTC.

The CDR3 here is CASSLGTGSGEQYF. In DNA, the CDR3 is TGCGCCAGCAGCCTCGGGACAGGGAGCGGCGAGCAGTACTTC. The chain uses TRBV4-1 and TRBJ2-7, with 9 bases identical to TRBD1. The CDR3 covers 14 residues. Per the germline V gene, CDR1 is MGHRA and CDR2 is YSYEKL. With 4 bases clipped from V and 6 bases from J, the junction kept 7 bases outside the gene matches.

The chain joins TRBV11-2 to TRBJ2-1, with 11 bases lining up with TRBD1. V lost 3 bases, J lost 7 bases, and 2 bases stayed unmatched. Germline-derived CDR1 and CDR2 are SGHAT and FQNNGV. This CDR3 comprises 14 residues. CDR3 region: CASSLDRGPNEQFF. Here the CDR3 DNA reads TGTGCCAGCAGCTTGGACAGGGGGCCAAATGAGCAGTTCTTC.

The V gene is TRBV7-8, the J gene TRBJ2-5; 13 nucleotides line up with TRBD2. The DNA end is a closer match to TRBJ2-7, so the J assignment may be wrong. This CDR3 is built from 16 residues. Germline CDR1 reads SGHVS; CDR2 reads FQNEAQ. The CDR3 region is CASSLPGLAGRYEQYF. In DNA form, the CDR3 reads TGTGCCAGCAGCCTCCCGGGACTAGCGGGACGGTACGAGCAGTACTTC.

The DNA of the CDR3 is TGTGCCAGCAGTTTCCTGCAGGGGGCTATCGACGAGCAGTACTTC. Its protein product is CASSFLQGAIDEQYF. The V gene is TRBV27, the J gene TRBJ2-7; 8 bases line up with TRBD1. With V trimmed by 3 bases and J by 5 bases, 9 bases remained unmatched. Germline V gene sequence: CDR1 MNHEY, CDR2 SMNVEV (reference sequence). CDR3 length: 15 residues.

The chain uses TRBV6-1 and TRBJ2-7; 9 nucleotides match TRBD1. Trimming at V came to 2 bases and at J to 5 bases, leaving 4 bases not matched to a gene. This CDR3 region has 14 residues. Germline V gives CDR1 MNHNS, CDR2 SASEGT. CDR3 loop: CASSEWTGANEQYF. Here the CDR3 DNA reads TGTGCCAGCAGTGAATGGACAGGGGCTAACGAGCAGTACTTC.

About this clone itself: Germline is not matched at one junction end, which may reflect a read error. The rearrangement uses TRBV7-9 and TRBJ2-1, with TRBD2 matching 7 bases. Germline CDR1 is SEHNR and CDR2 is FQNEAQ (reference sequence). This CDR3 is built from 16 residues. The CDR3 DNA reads TGTTCCAGCAGCTTAGTCCCAGCGGGGTCCTACAATGAGCAGTTCTTC. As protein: CSSSLVPAGSYNEQFF. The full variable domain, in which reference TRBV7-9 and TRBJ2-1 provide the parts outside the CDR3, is DTGVSQNPRHKITKRGQNVTFRCDPISEHNRLYWYRQTLGQGPEFLTYFQNEAQLEKSRLLSDRFSAERPKGSFSTLEIQRTEQGDSAMYLCSSSLVPAGSYNEQFFGPGTRLTVL.

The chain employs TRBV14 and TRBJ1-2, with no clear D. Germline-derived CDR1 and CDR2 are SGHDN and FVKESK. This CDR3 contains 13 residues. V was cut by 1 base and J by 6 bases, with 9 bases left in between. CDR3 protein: CASSQGPIHGYTF. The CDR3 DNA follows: TGTGCCAGCAGCCAAGGCCCTATCCATGGCTACACCTTC.

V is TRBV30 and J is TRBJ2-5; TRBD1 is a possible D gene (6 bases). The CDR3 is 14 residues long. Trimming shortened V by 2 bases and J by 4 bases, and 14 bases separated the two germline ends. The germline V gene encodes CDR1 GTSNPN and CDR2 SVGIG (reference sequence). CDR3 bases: TGTGCCTGGAGTTGGACGACAGGCCGAGAGACCCAGTACTTC. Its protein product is CAWSWTTGRETQYF. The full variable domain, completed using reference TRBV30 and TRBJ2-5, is SQTIHQWPATLVQPVGSPLSLECTVEGTSNPNLYWYRQAAGRGLQLLFYSVGIGQISSEVPQNLSASRPQDRQFILSSKKLLLSDSGFYLCAWSWTTGRETQYFGPGTRLLVL.

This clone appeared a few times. This CDR3 reads CASSLGWSPTDTQYF. Here the CDR3 DNA reads TGTGCCAGCAGCTTGGGGTGGAGCCCCACAGATACGCAGTATTTT. This chain links TRBV5-4 with TRBJ2-3, with D uncertain. Looked up from germline, CDR1 is SGHNT and CDR2 is YYREEE (reference sequence). The CDR3 length is 15 residues. V gave up 0 bases and J gave up 2 bases, with 10 bases separating them.

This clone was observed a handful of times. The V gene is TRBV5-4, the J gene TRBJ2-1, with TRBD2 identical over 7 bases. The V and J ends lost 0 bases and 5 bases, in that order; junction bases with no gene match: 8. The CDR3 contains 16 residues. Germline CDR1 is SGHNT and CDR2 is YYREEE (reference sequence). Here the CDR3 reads CASSLAGLAAHNEQFF. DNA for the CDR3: TGTGCCAGCAGCTTGGCTGGGCTAGCGGCGCACAATGAGCAGTTCTTC.

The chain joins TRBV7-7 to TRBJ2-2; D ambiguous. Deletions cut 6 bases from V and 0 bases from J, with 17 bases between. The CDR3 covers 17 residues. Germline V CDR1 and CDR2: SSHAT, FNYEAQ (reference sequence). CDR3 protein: CASSSTGSLANTGELFF. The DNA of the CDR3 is TGTGCCAGCAGTTCAACGGGTAGCCTCGCGAACACCGGGGAGCTGTTTTTT.

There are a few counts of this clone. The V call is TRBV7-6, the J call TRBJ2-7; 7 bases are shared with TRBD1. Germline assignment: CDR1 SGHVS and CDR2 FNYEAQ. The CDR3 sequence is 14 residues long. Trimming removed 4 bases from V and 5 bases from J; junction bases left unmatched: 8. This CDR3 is CASSYETGVHEQYF. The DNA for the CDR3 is TGTGCCAGCAGCTACGAAACAGGGGTCCACGAGCAGTACTTC.

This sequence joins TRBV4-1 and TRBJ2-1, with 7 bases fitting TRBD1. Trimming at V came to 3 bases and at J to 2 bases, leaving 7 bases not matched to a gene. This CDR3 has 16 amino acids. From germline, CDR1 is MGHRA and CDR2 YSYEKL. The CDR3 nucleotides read TGCGCCAGCAGCCAGCCCCGGGACAGAGCCTACAATGAGCAGTTCTTC. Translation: CASSQPRDRAYNEQFF.

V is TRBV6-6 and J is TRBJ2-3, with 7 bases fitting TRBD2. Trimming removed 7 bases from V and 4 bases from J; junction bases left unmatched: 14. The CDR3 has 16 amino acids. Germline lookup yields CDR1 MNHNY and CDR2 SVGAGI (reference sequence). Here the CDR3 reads CASTPRGTIDADTQYF. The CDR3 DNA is TGTGCCAGCACCCCCCGGGGGACTATAGACGCAGATACGCAGTATTTT.

The CDR3 sequence is CASSEGQGRGPAKNIQYF. The CDR3 nucleotides read TGTGCCAGCAGTGAAGGGCAGGGAAGGGGGCCGGCCAAAAACATTCAGTACTTC. This chain links TRBV6-1 with TRBJ2-4; 7 bases map to TRBD1. The J segment lost 1 base and the V segment lost 1 base, leaving 10 bases of the junction unmatched. This CDR3 region has 18 residues. The germline gives CDR1 MNHNS, CDR2 SASEGT.

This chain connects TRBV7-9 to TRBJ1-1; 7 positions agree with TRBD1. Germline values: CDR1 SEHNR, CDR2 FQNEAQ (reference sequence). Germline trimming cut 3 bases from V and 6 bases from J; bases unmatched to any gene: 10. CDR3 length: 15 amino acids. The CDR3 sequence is CASSLNFRGAAEAFF. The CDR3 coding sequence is TGTGCCAGCAGCTTGAACTTCAGGGGGGCCGCTGAAGCTTTCTTT.

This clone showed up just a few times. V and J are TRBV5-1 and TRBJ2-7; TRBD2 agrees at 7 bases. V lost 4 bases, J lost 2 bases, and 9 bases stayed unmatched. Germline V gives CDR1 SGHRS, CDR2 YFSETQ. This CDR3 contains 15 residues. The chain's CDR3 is CASSGSAGETYEQYF. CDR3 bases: TGCGCCAGCAGCGGGTCTGCGGGGGAGACCTACGAGCAGTACTTC.

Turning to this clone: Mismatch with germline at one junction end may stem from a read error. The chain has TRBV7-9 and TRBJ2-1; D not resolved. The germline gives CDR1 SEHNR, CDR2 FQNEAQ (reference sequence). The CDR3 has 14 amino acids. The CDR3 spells CSSSLAGLLNEQFF. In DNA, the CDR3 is TGTTCCAGCAGCTTAGCCGGTCTCCTCAATGAGCAGTTCTTC.